This TCR beta chain comes out of a study of T cell changes during pregnancy in multiple sclerosis. Trimming left V 5 bases short and J 4 bases short, with 15 bases between. CDR1 SGHVS and CDR2 FNYEAQ come from the germline V gene. The CDR3 runs 14 residues. Here immunoSEQ multiplex PCR was the method, and the copy in TCRdb shows in-frame clones only, minus some. The data contain some 90,000 clones, around 92% of them singletons. The clonotype comes from a female donor in good health, enrolled as a control in a pregnancy study. The chain employs TRBV7-6 and TRBJ2-7; D perhaps matches TRBD1 (6 bases). The sequencing used peripheral blood, collected after pregnancy. The CDR3 DNA reads as TGTGCCAGCAGCCCCGGGACACCCCCTTACGAGCAGTACTTC. Amino acids: CASSPGTPPYEQYF.